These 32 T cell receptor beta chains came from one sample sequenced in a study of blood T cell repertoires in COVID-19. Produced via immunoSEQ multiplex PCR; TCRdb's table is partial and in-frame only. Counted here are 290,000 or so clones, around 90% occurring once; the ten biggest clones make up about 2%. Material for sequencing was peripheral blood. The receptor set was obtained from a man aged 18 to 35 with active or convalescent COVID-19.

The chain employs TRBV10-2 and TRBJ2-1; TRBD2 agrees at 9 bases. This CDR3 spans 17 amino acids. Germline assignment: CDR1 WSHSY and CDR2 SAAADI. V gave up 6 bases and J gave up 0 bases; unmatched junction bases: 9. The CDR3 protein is CASSLLAGASSYNEQFF. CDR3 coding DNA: TGCGCCAGCAGCCTGTTAGCGGGGGCCAGCTCCTACAATGAGCAGTTCTTC.

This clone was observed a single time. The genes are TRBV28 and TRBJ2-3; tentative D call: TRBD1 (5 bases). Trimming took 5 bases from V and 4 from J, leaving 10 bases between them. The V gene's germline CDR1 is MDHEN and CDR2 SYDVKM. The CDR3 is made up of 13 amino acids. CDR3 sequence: CASSAGFPDTQYF. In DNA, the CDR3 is TGTGCCAGCAGTGCAGGGTTCCCAGATACGCAGTATTTT.

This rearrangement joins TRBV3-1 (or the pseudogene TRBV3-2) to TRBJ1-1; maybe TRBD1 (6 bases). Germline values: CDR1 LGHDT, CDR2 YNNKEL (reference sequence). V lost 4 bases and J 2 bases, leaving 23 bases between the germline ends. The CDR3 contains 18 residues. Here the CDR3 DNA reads TGTGCCAGCAGCCGAAAAGGACAGAACGCCTGGGGTAACACTGAAGCTTTCTTT. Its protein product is CASSRKGQNAWGNTEAFF.

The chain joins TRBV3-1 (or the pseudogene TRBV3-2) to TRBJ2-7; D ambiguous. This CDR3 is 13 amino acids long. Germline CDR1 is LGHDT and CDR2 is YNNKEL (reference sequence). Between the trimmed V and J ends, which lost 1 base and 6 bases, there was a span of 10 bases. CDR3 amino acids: CASSQASLSEQYF. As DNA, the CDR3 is TGTGCCAGCAGCCAAGCTAGTTTGTCCGAGCAGTACTTC.

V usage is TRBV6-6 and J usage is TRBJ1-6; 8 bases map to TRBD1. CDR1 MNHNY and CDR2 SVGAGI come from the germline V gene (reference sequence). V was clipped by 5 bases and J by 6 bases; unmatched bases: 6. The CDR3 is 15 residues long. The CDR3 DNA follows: TGTGCCAGCAGTCCTACAGGGGGGGGTAATTCACCCCTCCACTTT. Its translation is CASSPTGGGNSPLHF.

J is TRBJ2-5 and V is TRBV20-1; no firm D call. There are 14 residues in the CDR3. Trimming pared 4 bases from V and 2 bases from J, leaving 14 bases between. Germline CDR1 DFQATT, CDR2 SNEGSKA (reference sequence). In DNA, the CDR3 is TGCAGTGCTAATGATCCCAGGCGACAAGAGACCCAGTACTTC. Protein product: CSANDPRRQETQYF.

CDR3 amino acids: CASSLLTGYEQYF. The CDR3 region has the DNA TGTGCCAGCAGCCTACTCACGGGGTACGAGCAGTACTTC. V and J are TRBV14 and TRBJ2-7, with D tentatively TRBD2 (5 bases). Germline values: CDR1 SGHDN, CDR2 FVKESK. Deletions cut 4 bases from V and 4 bases from J, with 11 bases between. This CDR3 comprises 13 residues.

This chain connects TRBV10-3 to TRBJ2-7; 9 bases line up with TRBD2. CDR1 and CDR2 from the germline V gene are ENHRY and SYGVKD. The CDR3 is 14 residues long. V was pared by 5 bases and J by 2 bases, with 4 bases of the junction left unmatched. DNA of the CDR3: TGTGCCATCAGTTCGGCGGGAGGGCCCTACGAGCAGTACTTC. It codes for CAISSAGGPYEQYF.

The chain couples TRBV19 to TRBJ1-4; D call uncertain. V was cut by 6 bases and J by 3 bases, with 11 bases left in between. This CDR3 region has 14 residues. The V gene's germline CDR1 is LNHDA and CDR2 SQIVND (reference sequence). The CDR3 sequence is CASRGSEANEKLFF. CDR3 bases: TGTGCCAGTAGGGGTTCCGAGGCTAATGAAAAACTGTTTTTT.

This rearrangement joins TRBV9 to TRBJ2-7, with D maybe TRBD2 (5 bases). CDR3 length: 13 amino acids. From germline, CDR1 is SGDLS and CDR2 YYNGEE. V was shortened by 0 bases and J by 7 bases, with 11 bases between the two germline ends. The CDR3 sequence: CASSVGVSGEQYF. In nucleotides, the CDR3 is TGTGCCAGCAGCGTAGGGGTCTCGGGGGAGCAGTACTTC.

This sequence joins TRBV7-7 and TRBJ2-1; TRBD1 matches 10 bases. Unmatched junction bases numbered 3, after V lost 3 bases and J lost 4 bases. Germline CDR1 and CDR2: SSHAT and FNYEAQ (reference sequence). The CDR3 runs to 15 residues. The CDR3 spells CASSLGQGQYNEQFF. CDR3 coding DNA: TGTGCCAGCAGCTTGGGACAGGGGCAATACAATGAGCAGTTCTTC. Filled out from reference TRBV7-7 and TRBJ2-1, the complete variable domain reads GAGVSQSPRYKVTKRGQDVTLRCDPISSHATLYWYQQALGQGPEFLTYFNYEAQPDKSGLPSDRFSAERPEGSISTLTIQRTEQRDSAMYRCASSLGQGQYNEQFFGPGTRLTVL.

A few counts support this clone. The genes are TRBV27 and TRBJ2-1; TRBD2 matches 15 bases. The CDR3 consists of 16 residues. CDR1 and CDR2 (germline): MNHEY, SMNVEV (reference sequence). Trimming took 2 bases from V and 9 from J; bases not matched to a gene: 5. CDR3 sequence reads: CASSLLPGLAGGEQFF. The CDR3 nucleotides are TGTGCCAGCAGTTTACTACCGGGACTAGCGGGGGGTGAGCAGTTCTTC.

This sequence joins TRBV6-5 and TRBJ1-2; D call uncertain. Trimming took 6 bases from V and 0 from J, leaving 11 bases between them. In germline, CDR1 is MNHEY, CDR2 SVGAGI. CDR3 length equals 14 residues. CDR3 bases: TGTGCCAGCAGGGGGAGAACGACTAACTATGGCTACACCTTC. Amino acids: CASRGRTTNYGYTF.

CDR3: CATSRDRVWRNQPQHF. The CDR3 DNA is TGTGCCACCAGCAGAGACAGGGTTTGGCGCAATCAGCCCCAGCATTTT. This chain links TRBV15 with TRBJ1-5; possible D gene TRBD1, 5 bases. The CDR3 runs 16 residues. The ends were cut back, 0 bases at V and 2 bases at J, with 11 bases in the middle. Germline V lookup: CDR1 LNHNV, CDR2 YYDKDF (reference sequence).

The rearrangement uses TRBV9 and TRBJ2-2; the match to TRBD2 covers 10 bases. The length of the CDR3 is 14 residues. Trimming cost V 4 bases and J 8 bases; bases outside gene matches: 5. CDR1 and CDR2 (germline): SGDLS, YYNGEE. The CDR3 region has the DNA TGTGCCAGCAGCCTTGGACTAGCGGTGGGGGAGCTGTTTTTT. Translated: CASSLGLAVGELFF. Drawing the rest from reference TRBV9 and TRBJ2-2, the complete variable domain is DSGVTQTPKHLITATGQRVTLRCSPRSGDLSVYWYQQSLDQGLQFLIQYYNGEERAKGNILERFSAQQFPDLHSELNLSSLELGDSALYFCASSLGLAVGELFFGEGSRLTVL.

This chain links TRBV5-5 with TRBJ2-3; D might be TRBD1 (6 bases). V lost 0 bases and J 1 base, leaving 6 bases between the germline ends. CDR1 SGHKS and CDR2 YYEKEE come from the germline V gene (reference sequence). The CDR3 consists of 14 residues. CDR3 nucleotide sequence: TGTGCCAGCAGCTTGGACAGGGGCACAGATACGCAGTATTTT. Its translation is CASSLDRGTDTQYF.

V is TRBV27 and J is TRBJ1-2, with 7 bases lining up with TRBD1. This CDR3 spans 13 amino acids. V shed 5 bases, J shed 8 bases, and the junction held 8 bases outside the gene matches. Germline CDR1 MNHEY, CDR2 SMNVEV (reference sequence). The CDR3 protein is CASSNTGADGYTF. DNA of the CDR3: TGTGCCAGCAGTAATACAGGGGCGGACGGCTACACCTTC.

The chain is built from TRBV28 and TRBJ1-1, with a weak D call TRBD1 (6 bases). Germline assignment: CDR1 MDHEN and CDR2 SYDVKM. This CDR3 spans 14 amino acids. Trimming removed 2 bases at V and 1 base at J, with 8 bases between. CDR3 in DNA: TGTGCCAGCAGTTTACAGGGGCCGAACACTGAAGCTTTCTTT. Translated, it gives CASSLQGPNTEAFF.

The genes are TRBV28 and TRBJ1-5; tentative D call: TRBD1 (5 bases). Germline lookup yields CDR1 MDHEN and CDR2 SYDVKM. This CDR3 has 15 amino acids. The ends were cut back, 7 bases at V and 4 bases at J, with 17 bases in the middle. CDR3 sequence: CASIALGLFNQPQHF. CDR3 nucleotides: TGTGCCAGCATCGCATTGGGACTGTTTAATCAGCCCCAGCATTTT. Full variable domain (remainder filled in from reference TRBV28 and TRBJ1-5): DVKVTQSSRYLVKRTGEKVFLECVQDMDHENMFWYRQDPGLGLRLIYFSYDVKMKEKGDIPEGYSVSREKKERFSLILESASTNQTSMYLCASIALGLFNQPQHFGDGTRLSIL.

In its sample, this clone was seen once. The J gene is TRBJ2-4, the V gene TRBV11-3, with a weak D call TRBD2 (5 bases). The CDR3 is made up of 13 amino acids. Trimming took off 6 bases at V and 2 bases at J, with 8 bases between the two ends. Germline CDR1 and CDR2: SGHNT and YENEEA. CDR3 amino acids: CASRWESKNIQYF. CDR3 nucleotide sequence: TGTGCCAGCAGGTGGGAGTCCAAAAACATTCAGTACTTC.

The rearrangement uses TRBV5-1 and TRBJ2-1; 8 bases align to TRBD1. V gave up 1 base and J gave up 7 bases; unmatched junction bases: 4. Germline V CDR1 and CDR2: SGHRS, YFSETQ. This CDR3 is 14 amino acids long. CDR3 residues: CASSLTGGQNEQFF. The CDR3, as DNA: TGCGCCAGCAGCTTGACAGGGGGTCAGAATGAGCAGTTCTTC.

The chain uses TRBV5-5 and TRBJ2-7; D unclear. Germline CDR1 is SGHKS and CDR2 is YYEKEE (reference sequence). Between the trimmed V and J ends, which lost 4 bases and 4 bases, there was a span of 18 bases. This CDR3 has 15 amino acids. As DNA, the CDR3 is TGTGCCAGCAGCAGACCCTTAGGTGACGGGTACGAGCAGTACTTC. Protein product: CASSRPLGDGYEQYF.

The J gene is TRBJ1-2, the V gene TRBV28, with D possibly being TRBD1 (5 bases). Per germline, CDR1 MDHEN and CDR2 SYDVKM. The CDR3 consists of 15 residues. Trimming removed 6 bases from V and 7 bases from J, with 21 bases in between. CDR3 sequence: CASRKTPQGGSGYTF. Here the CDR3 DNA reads TGTGCCAGCAGAAAAACTCCCCAGGGTGGATCTGGCTACACCTTC.

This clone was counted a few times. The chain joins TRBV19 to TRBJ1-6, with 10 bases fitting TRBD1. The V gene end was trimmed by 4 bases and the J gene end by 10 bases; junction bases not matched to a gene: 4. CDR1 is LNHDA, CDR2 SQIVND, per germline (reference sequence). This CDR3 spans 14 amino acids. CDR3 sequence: CASSTGQGWSPLHF. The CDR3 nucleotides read TGTGCCAGTAGTACGGGACAGGGGTGGTCACCCCTCCACTTT.

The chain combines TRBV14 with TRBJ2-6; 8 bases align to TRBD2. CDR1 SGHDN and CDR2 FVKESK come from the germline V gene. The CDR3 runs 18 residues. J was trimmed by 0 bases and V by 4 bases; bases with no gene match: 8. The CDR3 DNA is TGTGCCAGCAGCCTCGGAACTAGCGGAGTCTCTGGGGCCAACGTCCTGACTTTC. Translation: CASSLGTSGVSGANVLTF.

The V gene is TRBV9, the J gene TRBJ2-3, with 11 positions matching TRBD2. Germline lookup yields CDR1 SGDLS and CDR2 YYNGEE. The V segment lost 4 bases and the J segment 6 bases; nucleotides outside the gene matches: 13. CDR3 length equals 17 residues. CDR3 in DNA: TGTGCCAGCAGCCCCGCTAGCGGGGGGAGCCTTCGGGATACGCAGTATTTT. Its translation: CASSPASGGSLRDTQYF.

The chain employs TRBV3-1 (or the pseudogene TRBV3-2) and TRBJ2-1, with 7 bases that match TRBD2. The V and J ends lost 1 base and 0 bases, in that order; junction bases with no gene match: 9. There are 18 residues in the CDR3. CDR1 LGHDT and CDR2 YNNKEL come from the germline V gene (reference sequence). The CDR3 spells CASSQVKAGDTSYNEQFF. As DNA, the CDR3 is TGTGCCAGCAGCCAAGTTAAGGCGGGGGATACCTCCTACAATGAGCAGTTCTTC.

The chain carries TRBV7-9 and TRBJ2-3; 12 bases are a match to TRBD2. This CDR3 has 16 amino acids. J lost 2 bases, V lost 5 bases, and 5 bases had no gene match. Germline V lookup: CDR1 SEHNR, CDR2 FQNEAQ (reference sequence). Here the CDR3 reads CASSLRTSGATDTQYF. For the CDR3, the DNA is TGTGCCAGCAGCCTACGGACTAGCGGGGCCACAGATACGCAGTATTTT. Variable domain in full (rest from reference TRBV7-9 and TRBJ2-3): DTGVSQNPRHKITKRGQNVTFRCDPISEHNRLYWYRQTLGQGPEFLTYFQNEAQLEKSRLLSDRFSAERPKGSFSTLEIQRTEQGDSAMYLCASSLRTSGATDTQYFGPGTRLTVL.

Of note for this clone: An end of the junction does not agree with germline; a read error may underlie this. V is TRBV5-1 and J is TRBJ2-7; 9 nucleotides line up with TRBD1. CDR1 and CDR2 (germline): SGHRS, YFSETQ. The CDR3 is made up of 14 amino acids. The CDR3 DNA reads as TGCGCCAGCAGGTTGGGACAGGGCGCCTACGAGCAGTACTTC. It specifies CASRLGQGAYEQYF.

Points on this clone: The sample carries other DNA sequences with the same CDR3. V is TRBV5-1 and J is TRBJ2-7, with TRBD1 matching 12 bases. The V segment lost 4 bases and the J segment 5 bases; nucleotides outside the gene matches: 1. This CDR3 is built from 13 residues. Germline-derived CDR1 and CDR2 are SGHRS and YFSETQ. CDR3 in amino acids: CASSRDRGHEQYF. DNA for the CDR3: TGCGCCAGCAGCCGGGACAGGGGGCACGAGCAGTACTTC.

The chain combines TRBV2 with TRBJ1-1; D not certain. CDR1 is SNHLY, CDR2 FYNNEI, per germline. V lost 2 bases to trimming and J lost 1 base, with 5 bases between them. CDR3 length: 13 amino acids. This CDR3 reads CASSEQQNTEAFF. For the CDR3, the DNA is TGTGCCAGCAGTGAACAACAGAACACTGAAGCTTTCTTT.

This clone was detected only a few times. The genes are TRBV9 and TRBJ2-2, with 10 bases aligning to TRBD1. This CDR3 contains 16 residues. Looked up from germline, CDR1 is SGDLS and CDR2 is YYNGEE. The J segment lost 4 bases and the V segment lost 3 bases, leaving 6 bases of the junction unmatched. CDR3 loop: CASSERTGGGTGELFF. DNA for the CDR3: TGTGCCAGCAGCGAACGGACAGGGGGTGGCACCGGGGAGCTGTTTTTT.